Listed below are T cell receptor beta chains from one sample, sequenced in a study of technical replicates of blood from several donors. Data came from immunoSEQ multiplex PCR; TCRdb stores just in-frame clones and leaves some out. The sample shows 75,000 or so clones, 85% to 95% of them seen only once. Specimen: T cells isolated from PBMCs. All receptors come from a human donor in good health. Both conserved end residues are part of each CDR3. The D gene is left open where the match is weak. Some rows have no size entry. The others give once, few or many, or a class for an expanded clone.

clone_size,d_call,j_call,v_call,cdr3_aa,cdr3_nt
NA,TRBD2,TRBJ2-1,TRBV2,CARTVVGGVDEQFF,TGTGCCAGGACGGTGGTTGGGGGGGTTGATGAGCAGTTCTTC
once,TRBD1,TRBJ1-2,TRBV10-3,CAINPQGAVYGYTF,TGTGCCATCAACCCACAGGGGGCGGTCTATGGCTACACCTTC
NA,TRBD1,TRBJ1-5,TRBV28,CASSLHTGGKHQPQHF,TGTGCCAGCAGTCTTCACACAGGGGGAAAACATCAGCCCCAGCATTTT
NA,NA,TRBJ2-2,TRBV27,CASSLSGEGTGELFF,TGTGCCAGCAGTTTATCGGGAGAGGGAACCGGGGAGCTGTTTTTT
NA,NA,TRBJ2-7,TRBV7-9,CASSPLSYYEWQYF,TGTGCCAGCAGCCCGCTTAGTTACTACGAGTGGCAGTACTTC
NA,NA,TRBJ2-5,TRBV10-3,CAISEGAGLEQETQYF,TGTGCCATCAGTGAGGGGGCAGGTCTAGAACAAGAGACCCAGTACTTC
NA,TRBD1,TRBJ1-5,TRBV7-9,CASSLDLGGGWNQPQHF,TGTGCCAGCAGCTTAGATCTAGGGGGCGGGTGGAATCAGCCCCAGCATTTT
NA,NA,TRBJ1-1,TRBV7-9,CASSLRQNTEAFF,TGTGCCAGCAGCCTCAGACAGAACACTGAAGCTTTCTTT
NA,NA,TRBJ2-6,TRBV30,CAWSGWGSSSGANVLTF,TGTGCCTGGAGTGGGTGGGGCTCTAGCTCTGGGGCCAACGTCCTGACTTTC
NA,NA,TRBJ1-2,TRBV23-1,CASSQSRQANYGYTF,TGCGCCAGCAGTCAATCACGGCAGGCTAACTATGGCTACACCTTC
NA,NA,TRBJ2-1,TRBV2,CATAELVGAYNEQFF,TGTGCCACCGCCGAATTGGTGGGGGCGTACAATGAGCAGTTCTTC
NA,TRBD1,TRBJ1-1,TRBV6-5,CASSRRGDTEAFF,TGTGCCAGCAGCCGCAGGGGGGACACTGAAGCTTTCTTT
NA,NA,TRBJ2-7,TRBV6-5,CASRGSYEQYF,TGTGCCTCCCGGGGCTCCTACGAGCAGTACTTC
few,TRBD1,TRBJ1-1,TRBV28,CASNEHDRETVAFF,TGTGCCAGCAACGAACACGACAGGGAAACCGTAGCTTTCTTT
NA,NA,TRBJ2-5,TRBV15,CATSRDLASRPVETQYF,TGTGCCACCAGCAGAGATTTGGCTAGCAGACCGGTGGAGACCCAGTACTTC
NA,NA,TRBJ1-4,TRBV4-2,CASSQLEGREYEKLFF,TGTGCCAGCAGCCAGTTAGAAGGCCGGGAGTATGAAAAACTGTTTTTT
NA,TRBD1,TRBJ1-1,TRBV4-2,CASSQEQGAWTEAFF,TGTGCCAGCAGCCAAGAACAGGGGGCCTGGACTGAAGCTTTCTTT
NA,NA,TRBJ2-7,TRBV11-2,CASSLGADSSYEQYF,TGTGCCAGCAGCCTCGGAGCGGATTCCTCCTACGAGCAGTACTTC
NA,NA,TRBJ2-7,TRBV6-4,CAIPRVSGENFYEQYF,TGTGCCATCCCCCGCGTTTCAGGGGAGAATTTCTACGAGCAGTACTTC
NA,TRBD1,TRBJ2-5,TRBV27,CASSQEGQGLETQYF,TGTGCCAGCAGCCAGGAGGGACAGGGCCTCGAGACCCAGTACTTC
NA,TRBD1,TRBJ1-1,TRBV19,CASSRGQGSSMNTEAFF,TGTGCCAGTAGTAGGGGACAGGGGTCTTCCATGAACACTGAAGCTTTCTTT
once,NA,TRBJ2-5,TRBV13,CASSLPGFGETQYF,TGTGCCAGCAGCCTCCCGGGGTTCGGAGAGACCCAGTACTTC
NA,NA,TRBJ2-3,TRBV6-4,CASSGQSTDTQYF,TGTGCCAGCAGTGGACAGAGCACAGATACGCAGTATTTT
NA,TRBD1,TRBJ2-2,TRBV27,CASSLGQGAGELFF,TGTGCCAGCAGTTTAGGACAGGGGGCCGGGGAGCTGTTTTTT
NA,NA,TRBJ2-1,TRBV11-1,CASSFAEDNEQFF,TGTGCCAGCAGCTTCGCGGAGGACAATGAGCAGTTCTTC
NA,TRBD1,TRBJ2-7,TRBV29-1,CSVENYGTGRYEQYF,TGCAGCGTGGAGAATTACGGGACAGGGCGCTACGAGCAGTACTTC
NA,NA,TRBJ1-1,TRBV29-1,CSVVVGSEAFF,TGCAGCGTTGTCGTCGGGTCTGAAGCTTTCTTT
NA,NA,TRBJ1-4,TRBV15,CATSRQANEKLFF,TGTGCCACCAGCCGGCAGGCGAATGAAAAACTGTTTTTT
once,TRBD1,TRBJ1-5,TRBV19,CASSHYGQGEGQPQHF,TGTGCCAGTAGTCATTATGGACAGGGAGAAGGTCAGCCCCAGCATTTT
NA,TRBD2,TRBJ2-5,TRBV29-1,CSVEEAGWDETQYF,TGCAGCGTTGAAGAAGCGGGATGGGATGAGACCCAGTACTTC
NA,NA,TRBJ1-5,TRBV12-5,CASGQRLQGNQPQHF,TGTGCTAGTGGCCAAAGATTACAGGGTAATCAGCCCCAGCATTTT
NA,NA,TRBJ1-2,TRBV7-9,CASSLSYLNGYTF,TGTGCCAGCAGCTTATCTTATTTAAATGGCTACACCTTC
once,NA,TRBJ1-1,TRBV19,CARVPGLAFF,TGTGCCAGAGTCCCAGGATTAGCTTTCTTT
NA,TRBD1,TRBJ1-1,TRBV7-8,CASSLIGGQVPEAFF,TGTGCCAGCAGCTTAATTGGGGGACAGGTCCCTGAAGCTTTCTTT
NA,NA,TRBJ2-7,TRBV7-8,CASSLIGYEQYF,TGTGCCAGCAGCTTAATCGGGTACGAGCAGTACTTC